This T cell receptor beta chain emerged from a study of control samples from healthy donors and cancer patients. The junction had 7 bases not matched to a gene; V was cut back by 5 bases and J by 8 bases. CDR1 is SGHTA, CDR2 FQGNSA, per germline. The CDR3 spans 13 residues. Some clones are missing from TCRdb's copy, which holds only in-frame ones; the method was immunoSEQ multiplex PCR. The sample holds just over 150,000 clones, about 94% seen once. The receptor was isolated from a woman aged 40 to 50 in good health. The sample consisted of blood. The chain carries TRBV7-2 and TRBJ1-2; 8 positions match TRBD1. As DNA, the CDR3 is TGTGCCAGCAGCCGGGACAGGCGGGAAGGCTACACCTTC. Protein sequence: CASSRDRREGYTF.